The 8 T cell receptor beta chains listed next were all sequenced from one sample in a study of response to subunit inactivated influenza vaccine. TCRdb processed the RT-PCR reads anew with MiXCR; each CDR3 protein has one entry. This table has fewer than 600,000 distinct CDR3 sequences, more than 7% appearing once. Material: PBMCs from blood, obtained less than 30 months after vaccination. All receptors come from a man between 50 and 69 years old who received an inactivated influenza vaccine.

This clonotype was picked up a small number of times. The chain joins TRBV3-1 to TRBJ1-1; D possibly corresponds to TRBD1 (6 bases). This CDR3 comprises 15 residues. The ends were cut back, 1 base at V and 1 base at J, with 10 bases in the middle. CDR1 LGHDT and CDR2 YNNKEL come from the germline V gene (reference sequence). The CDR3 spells CASSQGQVPNTEAFF. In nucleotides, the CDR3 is TGTGCCAGCAGCCAAGGACAGGTTCCGAACACTGAAGCTTTCTTT.

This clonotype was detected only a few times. CDR3 protein: CASSGVAGTTYEQYF. The CDR3 DNA follows: TGTGCCAGCAGCGGGGTAGCGGGGACTACCTACGAGCAGTACTTC. V is TRBV7-2 and J is TRBJ2-7; 8 nucleotides agree with TRBD2. Germline CDR1 and CDR2: SGHTA and FQGNSA. This CDR3 contains 15 residues. The V gene end was trimmed by 5 bases and the J gene end by 2 bases; junction bases not matched to a gene: 8.

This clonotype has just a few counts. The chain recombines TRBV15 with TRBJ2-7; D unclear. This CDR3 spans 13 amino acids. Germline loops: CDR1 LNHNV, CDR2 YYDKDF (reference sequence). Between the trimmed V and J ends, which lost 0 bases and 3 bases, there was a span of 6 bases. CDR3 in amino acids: CATSRDQNYEQYF. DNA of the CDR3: TGTGCCACCAGCAGAGACCAAAACTACGAGCAGTACTTC.

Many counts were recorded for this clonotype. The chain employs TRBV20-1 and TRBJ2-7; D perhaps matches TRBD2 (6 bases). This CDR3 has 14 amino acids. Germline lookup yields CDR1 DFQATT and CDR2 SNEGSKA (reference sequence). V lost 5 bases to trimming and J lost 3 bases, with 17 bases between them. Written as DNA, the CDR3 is TGCAGTGCTGCCAAACTAGCCCGAGGCTACGAGCAGTACTTC. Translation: CSAAKLARGYEQYF.

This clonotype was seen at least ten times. DNA of the CDR3: TGCGCCAGCAGCCAAGAGTTGAGATTCCTCGAGCAGTACTTC. Protein product: CASSQELRFLEQYF. The chain couples TRBV4-3 to TRBJ2-7; D call uncertain. Germline CDR1 reads LGHNA; CDR2 reads YSLEER. CDR3 length: 14 amino acids. V lost 0 bases to trimming and J lost 6 bases, with 12 bases between them.

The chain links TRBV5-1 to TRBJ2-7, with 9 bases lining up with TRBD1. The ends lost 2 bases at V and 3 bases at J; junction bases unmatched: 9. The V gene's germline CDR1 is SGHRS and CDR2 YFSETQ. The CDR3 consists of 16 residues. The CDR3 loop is CASSFRTGVTIYEQYF. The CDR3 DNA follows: TGCGCCAGCAGCTTTAGGACAGGGGTAACTATCTACGAGCAGTACTTC.

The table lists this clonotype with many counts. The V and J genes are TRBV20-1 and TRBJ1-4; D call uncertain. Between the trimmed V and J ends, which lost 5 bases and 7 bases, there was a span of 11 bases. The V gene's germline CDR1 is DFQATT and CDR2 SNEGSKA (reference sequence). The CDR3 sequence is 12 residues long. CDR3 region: CSARQPGEKLFF. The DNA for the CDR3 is TGCAGTGCTCGCCAACCAGGTGAAAAACTGTTTTTT.

CDR3 coding DNA: TGTGCCAGCAGTGAAATTAGGGGGATTAACACCGGGGAGCTGTTTTTT. It encodes CASSEIRGINTGELFF. J is TRBJ2-2 and V is TRBV6-1; possibly TRBD1 for D (6 bases). This CDR3 comprises 16 residues. Germline CDR1 is MNHNS and CDR2 is SASEGT. Trimming removed 2 bases from V and 2 bases from J, with 12 bases in between.